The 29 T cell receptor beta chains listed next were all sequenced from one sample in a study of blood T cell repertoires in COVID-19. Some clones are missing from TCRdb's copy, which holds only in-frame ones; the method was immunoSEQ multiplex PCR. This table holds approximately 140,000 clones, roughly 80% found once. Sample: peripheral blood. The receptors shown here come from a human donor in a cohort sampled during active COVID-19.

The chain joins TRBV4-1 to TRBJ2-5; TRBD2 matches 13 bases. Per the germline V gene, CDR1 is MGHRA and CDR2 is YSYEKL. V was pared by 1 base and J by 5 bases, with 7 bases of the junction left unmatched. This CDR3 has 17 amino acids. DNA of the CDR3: TGCGCCAGCAGCCAAGCTACTAGCGGGGGGGCCAGGGAGACCCAGTACTTC. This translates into CASSQATSGGARETQYF.

CDR3 nucleotides: TGCACCAGCACCCGAACGATACTAGCGGGGGGGCTGCATACGCAGTATTTT. Encoded protein: CTSTRTILAGGLHTQYF. This chain connects TRBV1 to TRBJ2-3; TRBD2 was called by the table and not checked on the DNA. TRBV1 is flagged as a pseudogene. The CDR3 consists of 17 residues.

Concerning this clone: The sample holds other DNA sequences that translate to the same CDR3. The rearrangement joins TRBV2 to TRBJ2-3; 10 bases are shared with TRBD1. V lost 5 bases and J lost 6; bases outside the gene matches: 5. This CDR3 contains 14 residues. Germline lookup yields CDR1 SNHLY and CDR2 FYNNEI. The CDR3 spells CASSRDRGTDTQYF. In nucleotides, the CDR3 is TGTGCCAGCAGTAGGGACAGGGGAACGGATACGCAGTATTTT.

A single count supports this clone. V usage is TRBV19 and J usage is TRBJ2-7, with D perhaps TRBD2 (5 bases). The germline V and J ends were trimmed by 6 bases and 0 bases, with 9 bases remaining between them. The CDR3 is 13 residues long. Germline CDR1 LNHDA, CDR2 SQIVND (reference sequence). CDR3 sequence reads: CASRGAASYEQYF. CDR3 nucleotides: TGTGCCAGTAGGGGAGCGGCCTCCTACGAGCAGTACTTC.

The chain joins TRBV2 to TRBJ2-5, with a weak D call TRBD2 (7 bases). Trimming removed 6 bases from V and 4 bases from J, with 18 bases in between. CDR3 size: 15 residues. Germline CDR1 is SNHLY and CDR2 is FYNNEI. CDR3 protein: CASRRLSGGPETQYF. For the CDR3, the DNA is TGTGCCAGCAGGCGTCTTTCGGGGGGCCCAGAGACCCAGTACTTC.

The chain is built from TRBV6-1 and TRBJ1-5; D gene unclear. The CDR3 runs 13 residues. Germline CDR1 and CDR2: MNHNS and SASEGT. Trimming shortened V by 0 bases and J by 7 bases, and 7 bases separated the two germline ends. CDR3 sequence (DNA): TGTGCCAGCAGTGAAGCAATGGCACAGCCCCAGCATTTT. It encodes CASSEAMAQPQHF.

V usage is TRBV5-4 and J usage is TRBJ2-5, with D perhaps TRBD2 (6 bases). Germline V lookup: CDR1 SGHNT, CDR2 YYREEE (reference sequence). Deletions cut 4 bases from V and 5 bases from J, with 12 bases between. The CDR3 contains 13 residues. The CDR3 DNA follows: TGTGCCAGCAGCCTGACTAGAACGGAGACCCAGTACTTC. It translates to CASSLTRTETQYF. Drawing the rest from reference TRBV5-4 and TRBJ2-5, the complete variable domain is ETGVTQSPTHLIKTRGQQVTLRCSSQSGHNTVSWYQQALGQGPQFIFQYYREEENGRGNFPPRFSGLQFPNYSSELNVNALELDDSALYLCASSLTRTETQYFGPGTRLLVL.

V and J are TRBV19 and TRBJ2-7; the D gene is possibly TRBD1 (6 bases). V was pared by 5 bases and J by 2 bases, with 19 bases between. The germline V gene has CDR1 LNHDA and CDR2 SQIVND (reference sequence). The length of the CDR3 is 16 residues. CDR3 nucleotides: TGTGCCAGTAGTCCCGCAAACAGGGTAGGGACCTACGAGCAGTACTTC. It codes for CASSPANRVGTYEQYF.

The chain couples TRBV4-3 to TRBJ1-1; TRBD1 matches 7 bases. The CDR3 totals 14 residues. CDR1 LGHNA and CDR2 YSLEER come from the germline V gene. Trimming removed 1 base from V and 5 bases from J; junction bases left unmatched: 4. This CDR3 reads CASSQADRRTEAFF. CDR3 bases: TGCGCCAGCAGCCAAGCGGACAGGCGGACTGAAGCTTTCTTT.

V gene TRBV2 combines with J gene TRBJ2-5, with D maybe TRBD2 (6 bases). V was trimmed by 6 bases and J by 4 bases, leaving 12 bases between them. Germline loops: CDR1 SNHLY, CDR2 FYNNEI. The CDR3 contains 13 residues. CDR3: CASRVGTLETQYF. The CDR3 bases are TGTGCCAGCAGGGTTGGGACTTTAGAGACCCAGTACTTC.

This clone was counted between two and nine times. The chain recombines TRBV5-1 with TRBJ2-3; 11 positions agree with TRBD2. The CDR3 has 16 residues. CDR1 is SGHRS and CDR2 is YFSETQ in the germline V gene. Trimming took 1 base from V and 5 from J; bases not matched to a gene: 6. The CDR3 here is CASSLTSGGRGDTQYF. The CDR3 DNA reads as TGCGCCAGCAGCTTGACTAGCGGGGGCCGAGGAGATACGCAGTATTTT.

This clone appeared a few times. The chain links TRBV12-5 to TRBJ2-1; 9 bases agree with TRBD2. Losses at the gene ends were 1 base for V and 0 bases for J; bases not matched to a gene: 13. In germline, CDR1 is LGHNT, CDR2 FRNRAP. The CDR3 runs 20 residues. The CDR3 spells CASGLEAGGPNPGSYNEQFF. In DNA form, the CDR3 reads TGTGCTAGTGGTTTGGAAGCGGGGGGACCAAACCCAGGCTCCTACAATGAGCAGTTCTTC.

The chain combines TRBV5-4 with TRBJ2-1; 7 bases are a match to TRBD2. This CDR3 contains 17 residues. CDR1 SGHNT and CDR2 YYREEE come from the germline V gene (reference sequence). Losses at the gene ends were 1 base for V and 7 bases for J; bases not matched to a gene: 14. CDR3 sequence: CASSLNERASGFNEQFF. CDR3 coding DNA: TGTGCCAGCAGCTTGAATGAGAGGGCTAGCGGCTTTAATGAGCAGTTCTTC.

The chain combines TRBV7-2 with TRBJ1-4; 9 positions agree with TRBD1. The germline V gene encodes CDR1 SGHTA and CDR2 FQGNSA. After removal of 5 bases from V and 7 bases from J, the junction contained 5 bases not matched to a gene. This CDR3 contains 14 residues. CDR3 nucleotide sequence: TGTGCCAGCAGCGCGGGACAGGGTGGTGAAAAACTGTTTTTT. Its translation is CASSAGQGGEKLFF.

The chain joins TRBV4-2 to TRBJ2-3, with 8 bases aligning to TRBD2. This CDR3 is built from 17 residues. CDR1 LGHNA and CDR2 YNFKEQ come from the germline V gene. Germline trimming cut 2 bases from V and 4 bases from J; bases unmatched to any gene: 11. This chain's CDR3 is CASSQWKAGAGSDTQYF. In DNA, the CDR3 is TGTGCCAGCAGCCAATGGAAAGCGGGGGCCGGGTCAGATACGCAGTATTTT.

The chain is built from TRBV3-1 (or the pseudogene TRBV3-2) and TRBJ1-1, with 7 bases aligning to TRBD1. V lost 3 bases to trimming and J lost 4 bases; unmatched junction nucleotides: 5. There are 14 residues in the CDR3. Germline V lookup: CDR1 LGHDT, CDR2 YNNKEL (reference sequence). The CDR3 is CASSHPGGGTEAFF. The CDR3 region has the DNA TGTGCCAGCAGCCATCCAGGGGGAGGCACTGAAGCTTTCTTT.

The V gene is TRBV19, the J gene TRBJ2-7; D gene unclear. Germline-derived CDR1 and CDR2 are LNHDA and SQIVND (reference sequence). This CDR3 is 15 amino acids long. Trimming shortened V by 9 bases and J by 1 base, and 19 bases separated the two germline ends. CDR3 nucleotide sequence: TGTGCCAGGAATGGCCTAGAACCGCAATCCTACGAGCAGTACTTC. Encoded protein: CARNGLEPQSYEQYF.

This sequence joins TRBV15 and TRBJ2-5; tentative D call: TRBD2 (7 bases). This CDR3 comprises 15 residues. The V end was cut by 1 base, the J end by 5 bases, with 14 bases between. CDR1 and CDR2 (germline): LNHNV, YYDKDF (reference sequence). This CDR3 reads CATSRGGGGGETQYF. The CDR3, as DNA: TGTGCCACCAGCAGAGGGGGAGGGGGTGGCGAGACCCAGTACTTC.

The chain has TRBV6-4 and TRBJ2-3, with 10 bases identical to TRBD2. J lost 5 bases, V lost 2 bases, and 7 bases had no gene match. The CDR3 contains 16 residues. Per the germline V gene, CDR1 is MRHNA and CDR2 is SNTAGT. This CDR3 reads CASSDGASGGGDTQYF. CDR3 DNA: TGTGCCAGCAGTGACGGGGCTAGCGGGGGTGGAGATACGCAGTATTTT.

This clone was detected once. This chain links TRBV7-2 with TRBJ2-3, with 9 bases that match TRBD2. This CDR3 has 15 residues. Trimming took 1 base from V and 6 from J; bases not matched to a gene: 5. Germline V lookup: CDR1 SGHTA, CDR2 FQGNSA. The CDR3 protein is CASSLVGLAGDTQYF. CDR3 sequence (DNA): TGTGCCAGCAGCTTAGTGGGACTAGCCGGCGATACGCAGTATTTT.

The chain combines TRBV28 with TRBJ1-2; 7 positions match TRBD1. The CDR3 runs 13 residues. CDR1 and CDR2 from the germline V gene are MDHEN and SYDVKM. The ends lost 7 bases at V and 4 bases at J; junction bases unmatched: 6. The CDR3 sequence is CASTTGSRYGYTF. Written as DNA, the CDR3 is TGTGCCAGCACGACAGGGTCTCGCTATGGCTACACCTTC.

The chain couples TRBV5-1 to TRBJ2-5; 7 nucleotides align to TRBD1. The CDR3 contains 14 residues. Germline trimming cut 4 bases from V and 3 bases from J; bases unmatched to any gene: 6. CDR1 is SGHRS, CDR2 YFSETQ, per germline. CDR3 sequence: CASSITGTEETQYF. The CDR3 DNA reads TGCGCCAGCAGCATAACCGGGACAGAAGAGACCCAGTACTTC.

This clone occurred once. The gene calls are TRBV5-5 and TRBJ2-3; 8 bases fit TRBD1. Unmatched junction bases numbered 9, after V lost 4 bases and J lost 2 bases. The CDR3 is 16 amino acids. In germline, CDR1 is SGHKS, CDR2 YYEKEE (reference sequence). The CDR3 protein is CASSISRDRFTDTQYF. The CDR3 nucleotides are TGTGCCAGCAGCATTAGCCGGGACAGGTTCACAGATACGCAGTATTTT.

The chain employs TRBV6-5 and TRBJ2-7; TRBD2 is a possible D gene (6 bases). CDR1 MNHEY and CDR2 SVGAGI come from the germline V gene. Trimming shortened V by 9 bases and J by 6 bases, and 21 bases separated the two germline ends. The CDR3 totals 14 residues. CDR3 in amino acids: CASIEETRGSEQYF. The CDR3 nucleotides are TGTGCCAGTATTGAGGAAACGCGGGGCAGCGAGCAGTACTTC.

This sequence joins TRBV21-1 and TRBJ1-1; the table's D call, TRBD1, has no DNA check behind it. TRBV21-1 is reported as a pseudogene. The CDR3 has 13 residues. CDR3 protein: CASSSPGGVGAFF. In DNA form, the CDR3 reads TGTGCCAGCAGTTCGCCAGGGGGCGTAGGGGCTTTCTTT.

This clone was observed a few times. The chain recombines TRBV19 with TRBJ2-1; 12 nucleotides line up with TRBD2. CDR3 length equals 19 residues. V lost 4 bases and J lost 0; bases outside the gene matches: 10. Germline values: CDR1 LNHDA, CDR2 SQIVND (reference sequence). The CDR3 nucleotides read TGTGCCAGTAGTAGCAGACTAGCGGGGGTTTCGAGCTCCTACAATGAGCAGTTCTTC. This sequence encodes CASSSRLAGVSSSYNEQFF.

CDR3 sequence reads: CASSTSAGVNSPLHF. Here the CDR3 DNA reads TGTGCCAGTAGTACCTCAGCAGGGGTCAATTCACCCCTCCACTTT. The V and J genes are TRBV19 and TRBJ1-6; possible D gene TRBD1, 6 bases. The germline V gene encodes CDR1 LNHDA and CDR2 SQIVND (reference sequence). The CDR3 totals 15 residues. Trimming cost V 4 bases and J 7 bases, with 14 bases left between them.

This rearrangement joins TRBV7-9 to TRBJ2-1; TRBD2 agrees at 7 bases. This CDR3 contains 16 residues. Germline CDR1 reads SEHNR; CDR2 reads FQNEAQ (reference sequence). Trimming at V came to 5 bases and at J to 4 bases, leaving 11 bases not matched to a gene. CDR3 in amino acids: CASSRQTSHSYNEQFF. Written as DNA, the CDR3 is TGTGCCAGCAGCCGACAGACTAGCCACTCTTACAATGAGCAGTTCTTC.

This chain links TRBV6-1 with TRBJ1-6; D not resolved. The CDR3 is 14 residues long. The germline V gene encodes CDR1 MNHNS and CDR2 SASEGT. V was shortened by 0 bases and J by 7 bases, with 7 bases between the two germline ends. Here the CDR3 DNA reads TGTGCCAGCAGTGAAGCCCCCACAAATTCACCCCTCCACTTT. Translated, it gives CASSEAPTNSPLHF.